These 20 T cell receptor beta chains share one sample of origin, sequenced in a study of control samples from healthy donors and cancer patients. Method: immunoSEQ multiplex PCR; TCRdb's copy keeps in-frame clones and lacks some. The sample holds about 120,000 clones, 85% to 95% seen once. The sequencing sample was made of blood. The source of these receptors is a man aged 25-45 years in good health.

This chain connects TRBV2 to TRBJ1-6; TRBD1 matches at 7 bases. Looked up from germline, CDR1 is SNHLY and CDR2 is FYNNEI. With V trimmed by 10 bases and J by 7 bases, 10 bases remained unmatched. The CDR3 length is 14 residues. DNA for the CDR3: TGTGCCACGAGACGAGACAGGGACAATTCACCCCTCCACTTT. It specifies CATRRDRDNSPLHF.

The chain uses TRBV9 and TRBJ2-4; D may be TRBD2 (6 bases). The CDR3 loop spans 18 amino acids. In germline, CDR1 is SGDLS, CDR2 YYNGEE. V was shortened by 2 bases and J by 0 bases, with 18 bases between the two germline ends. CDR3 DNA: TGTGCCAGCAGCGTTTCGGGTACTAGCACTCTAGCCAAAAACATTCAGTACTTC. The encoded protein is CASSVSGTSTLAKNIQYF.

V gene TRBV4-1 combines with J gene TRBJ2-1, with TRBD1 as a possible D gene (5 bases). The CDR3 runs 12 residues. CDR1 is MGHRA, CDR2 YSYEKL, per germline. Deletions cut 2 bases from V and 6 bases from J, with 5 bases between. In DNA, the CDR3 is TGCGCCAGCAGCCAAAGGGGCAATGAGCAGTTCTTC. Translating it yields CASSQRGNEQFF.

This clone was seen just once. The gene calls are TRBV11-2 and TRBJ2-6, with a possible D match to TRBD2 (6 bases). V shed 1 base and J shed 0 bases, with 7 bases lying between them. The CDR3 sequence is 16 residues long. Per the germline V gene, CDR1 is SGHAT and CDR2 is FQNNGV. The CDR3 DNA sequence: TGTGCCAGCAGCTTAGGGAGGGTCTCTGGGGCCAACGTCCTGACTTTC. Encoded protein: CASSLGRVSGANVLTF. Looking up the rest from reference TRBV11-2 and TRBJ2-6 gives the full variable domain: EAGVAQSPRYKIIEKRQSVAFWCNPISGHATLYWYQQILGQGPKLLIQFQNNGVVDDSQLPKDRFSAERLKGVDSTLKIQPAKLEDSAVYLCASSLGRVSGANVLTFGAGSRLTVL.

V and J are TRBV12-3 or TRBV12-4 and TRBJ1-5; D not certain. V was cut by 5 bases and J by 6 bases, with 11 bases left in between. The CDR3 runs 13 residues. This chain's CDR3 is CASSRRETQPQHF. As DNA, the CDR3 is TGTGCCAGCAGTCGGAGGGAGACTCAGCCCCAGCATTTT.

The J gene is TRBJ2-2, the V gene TRBV5-1; the match to TRBD1 covers 9 bases. The CDR3 spans 15 residues. The ends lost 4 bases at V and 3 bases at J; junction bases unmatched: 4. Per germline, CDR1 SGHRS and CDR2 YFSETQ. The CDR3 DNA reads as TGCGCCAGCAGCCCCGGGACAGGGTACACCGGGGAGCTGTTTTTT. Its translation is CASSPGTGYTGELFF.

V gene TRBV15 combines with J gene TRBJ1-3, with D maybe TRBD1 (6 bases). Germline assignment: CDR1 LNHNV and CDR2 YYDKDF (reference sequence). The V end lost 11 bases, the J end lost 1 base, and 18 bases lay between the germline ends. The CDR3 totals 15 residues. The DNA of the CDR3 is TGTGCCGCGTCGGGGGCGGTATGGTCTGGAAACACCATATATTTT. Translating it yields CAASGAVWSGNTIYF.

This clone was detected a few times. V is TRBV19 and J is TRBJ1-5; D gene uncertain. This CDR3 comprises 14 residues. Trimming cost V 6 bases and J 2 bases, with 11 bases left between them. Germline loops: CDR1 LNHDA, CDR2 SQIVND (reference sequence). CDR3 coding DNA: TGTGCCAGTAGAACGAATATAGGCAATCAGCCCCAGCATTTT. Its translation: CASRTNIGNQPQHF.

The chain is built from TRBV11-2 and TRBJ2-7; TRBD2 matches 8 bases. The CDR3 is made up of 18 amino acids. The trim removed 0 bases at V and 0 bases at J, leaving 10 bases unmatched. Germline CDR1 and CDR2: SGHAT and FQNNGV. The CDR3 nucleotides read TGTGCCAGCAGCTTAGATGGGCCACTAGCGGAAAGCTCCTACGAGCAGTACGTC. Translated, it gives CASSLDGPLAESSYEQYV.

The J gene is TRBJ1-1, the V gene TRBV6-5; D is unresolved. CDR1 MNHEY and CDR2 SVGAGI come from the germline V gene. Trimming left V 6 bases short and J 11 bases short, with 13 bases between. The CDR3 loop spans 11 amino acids. CDR3 sequence (DNA): TGTGCCAGCAGCCGGGATGATTTGGCTTTCTTT. It codes for CASSRDDLAFF.

This clone occurred once. This chain joins TRBV6-1 and TRBJ2-3; the match to TRBD2 covers 8 bases. Germline V CDR1 and CDR2: MNHNS, SASEGT. J was trimmed by 6 bases and V by 2 bases; bases with no gene match: 10. The CDR3 loop spans 16 amino acids. CDR3 sequence (DNA): TGTGCCAGCAGTGAACTAAGCGGGGGCCCCCCCGATACGCAGTATTTT. This sequence encodes CASSELSGGPPDTQYF.

This chain links TRBV18 with TRBJ1-2; 8 positions match TRBD1. The CDR3 is 13 amino acids. From germline, CDR1 is KGHSH and CDR2 LQKENI. The trim removed 3 bases at V and 7 bases at J, leaving 4 bases unmatched. The CDR3, as DNA: TGTGCCAGCTCACCTGGGACAGGACCTGGCTACACCTTC. Its translation: CASSPGTGPGYTF. Complete variable domain (other parts from reference TRBV18 and TRBJ1-2): NAGVMQNPRHLVRRRGQEARLRCSPMKGHSHVYWYRQLPEEGLKFMVYLQKENIIDESGMPKERFSAEFPKEGPSILRIQQVVRGDSAAYFCASSPGTGPGYTFGSGTRLTVV.

J is TRBJ2-7 and V is TRBV2; no definite D call. Trimming removed 6 bases from V and 4 bases from J, with 10 bases in between. This CDR3 comprises 12 residues. CDR1 and CDR2 (germline): SNHLY, FYNNEI. CDR3 protein: CASSQDGYEQYV. DNA of the CDR3: TGTGCCAGCAGCCAGGACGGGTACGAGCAGTACGTC.

The V gene is TRBV3-1 (or the pseudogene TRBV3-2), the J gene TRBJ2-1, with a weak D call TRBD2 (7 bases). Germline-derived CDR1 and CDR2 are LGHDT and YNNKEL (reference sequence). Between the trimmed V and J ends, which lost 4 bases and 4 bases, there was a span of 17 bases. This CDR3 region has 16 residues. The CDR3 region is CASSLVGGGVYNEQFF. CDR3 coding DNA: TGTGCCAGCAGCCTCGTAGGGGGGGGAGTATACAATGAGCAGTTCTTC.

The chain links TRBV5-1 to TRBJ1-4; TRBD1 agrees at 11 bases. With V trimmed by 4 bases and J by 7 bases, 6 bases remained unmatched. Germline lookup yields CDR1 SGHRS and CDR2 YFSETQ. CDR3 length: 15 amino acids. The CDR3 spells CASSPGTGGGEKLFF. The CDR3 coding sequence is TGCGCCAGCAGCCCTGGGACAGGGGGTGGTGAAAAACTGTTTTTT.

This clone was recorded only once. The rearrangement uses TRBV5-5 and TRBJ1-1; D unresolved. Per germline, CDR1 SGHKS and CDR2 YYEKEE (reference sequence). The CDR3 consists of 14 residues. V was shortened by 4 bases and J by 0 bases, with 10 bases between the two germline ends. The CDR3: CASSSEPMNTEAFF. The CDR3 region has the DNA TGTGCCAGCAGCAGCGAGCCCATGAACACTGAAGCTTTCTTT.

The chain's CDR3 is CASSDPQRANYGYTF. The DNA for the CDR3 is TGTGCCAGCAGTGACCCGCAGCGTGCTAACTATGGCTACACCTTC. The rearrangement joins TRBV6-1 to TRBJ1-2; unclear D gene. Between the trimmed V and J ends, which lost 3 bases and 0 bases, there was a span of 11 bases. The CDR3 is 15 amino acids. Germline V gene sequence: CDR1 MNHNS, CDR2 SASEGT.

The chain links TRBV24-1 to TRBJ2-3; D might be TRBD1 (6 bases). Germline V lookup: CDR1 KGHDR, CDR2 SFDVKD. This CDR3 is 12 amino acids long. The V end lost 5 bases, the J end lost 6 bases, and 8 bases lay between the germline ends. Here the CDR3 reads CATSAQGDTQYF. The CDR3 DNA follows: TGTGCCACCAGTGCCCAGGGGGATACGCAGTATTTT.

The chain joins TRBV6-5 to TRBJ1-5; a possible D gene is TRBD1 (5 bases). This CDR3 has 15 amino acids. Germline V CDR1 and CDR2: MNHEY, SVGAGI. V lost 6 bases to trimming and J lost 1 base, with 13 bases between them. For the CDR3, the DNA is TGTGCCAGCAGGACTCAGGGAGGGAGCAATCAGCCCCAGCATTTT. Its translation is CASRTQGGSNQPQHF.

The rearrangement joins TRBV7-2 to TRBJ1-3; D gene unclear. The V end was cut by 0 bases, the J end by 3 bases, with 12 bases between. Per the germline V gene, CDR1 is SGHTA and CDR2 is FQGNSA. The CDR3 sequence is 16 residues long. CDR3: CASSLAKRVYGNTIYF. The CDR3 nucleotides read TGTGCCAGCAGCTTAGCGAAAAGGGTGTATGGAAACACCATATATTTT.